A selection of T cell receptor beta chains follows, all from one sample in a study of T cell responses to AZD1222 COVID-19 vaccine. Here immunoSEQ multiplex PCR was the method, and the copy in TCRdb shows in-frame clones only, minus some. In the table there are roughly 140,000 clones, around 91% of which are singletons. The sample consisted of peripheral blood, taken on day 0 of AZD1222 vaccination. These receptors were obtained from an adult in good health. The CDR3 runs from the conserved cysteine through the conserved F or W. D genes are given only for firm matches. A clone size is listed for some rows: how often the clone was seen (once, few, many), or a class if it is expanded.

V	D	size	J	CDR3	DNA
TRBV6-2/TRBV6-3	NA	NA	TRBJ2-3	CASGPGLSTDTQYF	TGTGCCAGCGGCCCGGGGTTAAGCACAGATACGCAGTATTTT
TRBV6-2/TRBV6-3	NA	NA	TRBJ1-5	CASSSIEPHQPQHF	TGTGCCAGCAGTTCTATCGAACCCCATCAGCCCCAGCATTTT
TRBV19	NA	NA	TRBJ1-6	CASRGDRTSPLHF	TGTGCCAGTAGGGGTGACAGGACTTCACCCCTCCACTTT
TRBV6-5	TRBD1	once	TRBJ1-6	CASSQEPGQGSPLHF	TGTGCCAGCAGTCAGGAGCCTGGACAGGGCTCACCCCTCCACTTT
TRBV5-4	NA	NA	TRBJ2-7	CASSLDDLTGSYEQYF	TGTGCCAGCAGCTTGGATGACCTGACAGGCTCCTACGAGCAGTACTTC
TRBV3-1/TRBV3-2	TRBD2	NA	TRBJ2-4	CASSQGLAGAKNIQYF	TGTGCCAGCAGCCAAGGACTAGCGGGAGCCAAAAACATTCAGTACTTC
TRBV7-9	NA	once	TRBJ2-3	CASSSRDNSASDTQYF	TGTGCCAGCAGCTCGCGGGACAATTCTGCCTCAGATACGCAGTATTTT
TRBV6-5	TRBD1	NA	TRBJ2-7	CASSYPGTGTYEQYF	TGTGCCAGCAGCTACCCTGGGACAGGGACTTACGAGCAGTACTTC
TRBV24-1	NA	NA	TRBJ2-2	CATSVANTGELFF	TGTGCCACCAGTGTAGCGAACACCGGGGAGCTGTTTTTT
TRBV12-1	NA	NA	TRBJ2-1	CASSSEADSSYNEQFF	TGTGCCAGCAGTTCCGAAGCGGACAGCTCCTACAATGAGCAGTTCTTC
TRBV4-2	NA	NA	TRBJ1-1	CASSQGLGQSGWGNTEAFF	TGTGCCAGCAGCCAAGGGCTAGGACAGTCTGGTTGGGGGAACACTGAAGCTTTCTTT
TRBV7-2	NA	NA	TRBJ1-5	CASSLAEGPRRGPQHF	TGTGCCAGCAGCTTAGCCGAGGGACCCCGCCGGGGGCCCCAGCATTTT
TRBV27	NA	NA	TRBJ2-1	CASSQLSMANEQFF	TGTGCCAGCAGCCAATTATCGATGGCCAATGAGCAGTTCTTC
TRBV11-2	NA	NA	TRBJ2-7	CASTSIRGRGGQYF	TGTGCCAGCACCTCAATCAGGGGGAGGGGCGGGCAGTACTTC
TRBV3-1/TRBV3-2	NA	NA	TRBJ2-7	CASRGGYEQYF	TGTGCCAGCAGGGGGGGCTACGAGCAGTACTTC
TRBV4-1	NA	NA	TRBJ2-5	CASSQDRGRETQYF	TGCGCCAGCAGCCAAGACAGGGGTAGAGAGACCCAGTACTTC
TRBV19	NA	NA	TRBJ1-1	CATQRGGGTEAFF	TGTGCCACCCAGCGAGGAGGGGGCACTGAAGCTTTCTTT
TRBV28	NA	NA	TRBJ1-2	CASSPSNEVGYTF	TGTGCCAGCAGCCCCTCGAATGAGGTCGGCTACACCTTC
TRBV15	NA	NA	TRBJ2-7	CATSRVGKGPYEQYF	TGTGCCACCAGCAGAGTCGGAAAGGGACCCTACGAGCAGTACTTC
TRBV9	TRBD2	NA	TRBJ2-1	CASSVGAGVDVNEQFF	TGTGCCAGCAGCGTAGGAGCGGGAGTTGACGTGAATGAGCAGTTCTTC
TRBV19	NA	NA	TRBJ2-7	CASSHRREEQYF	TGTGCCAGTAGCCACCGACGAGAGGAGCAGTACTTC
TRBV6-5	NA	NA	TRBJ2-7	CASSSWAGFTNEQYF	TGTGCCAGCAGTTCCTGGGCAGGGTTTACCAACGAGCAGTACTTC
TRBV12-3/TRBV12-4	NA	few	TRBJ2-7	CASSNRGAYEQYF	TGTGCCAGCAGCAACAGAGGGGCGTACGAGCAGTACTTC
TRBV24-1	NA	few	TRBJ2-3	CATSDSRGAGTDTQYF	TGTGCCACCAGTGATTCTAGGGGGGCAGGCACAGATACGCAGTATTTT
TRBV4-1	TRBD2	NA	TRBJ2-1	CASSQVPAGSNEQFF	TGCGCCAGCAGCCAAGTACCAGCGGGGAGCAATGAGCAGTTCTTC
TRBV28	NA	NA	TRBJ2-3	CASSLEIRTDRESSTDTQYF	TGTGCCAGCAGTTTAGAAATTAGGACAGACCGGGAGTCGAGCACAGATACGCAGTATTTT
TRBV6-2/TRBV6-3	NA	NA	TRBJ1-1	CASSYSTDEAFF	TGTGCCAGCAGTTACTCGACCGATGAAGCTTTCTTT
TRBV7-9	TRBD1	NA	TRBJ1-2	CASSLAVPGGYGYTF	TGTGCCAGCAGCTTAGCGGTACCAGGGGGCTATGGCTACACCTTC
TRBV6-2/TRBV6-3	NA	NA	TRBJ2-3	CASSVPSGGTDTQYF	TGTGCCAGCAGCGTGCCTTCAGGGGGCACAGATACGCAGTATTTT
TRBV27	NA	NA	TRBJ2-1	CASSFGQGNNEQFF	TGTGCCAGCAGTTTTGGGCAGGGAAACAATGAGCAGTTCTTC
TRBV4-2	TRBD1	NA	TRBJ1-1	CASSQPQGAGANTEAFF	TGTGCCAGCAGCCAACCACAGGGGGCGGGGGCGAACACTGAAGCTTTCTTT
TRBV28	TRBD1	NA	TRBJ1-5	CASSFPGTGGKPQHF	TGTGCCAGCAGTTTCCCCGGGACAGGGGGAAAGCCCCAGCATTTT
TRBV2	NA	few	TRBJ1-5	CASVPGRGQPQHF	TGTGCCAGCGTCCCCGGGAGAGGTCAGCCCCAGCATTTT
TRBV19	TRBD2	NA	TRBJ2-7	CASSPGRRGIYEQYF	TGTGCCAGTAGCCCCGGTCGGCGGGGGATCTACGAGCAGTACTTC
TRBV5-1	NA	once	TRBJ1-2	CASSLQGGGGYTF	TGCGCCAGCAGCTTGCAGGGAGGGGGAGGCTACACCTTC
TRBV2	NA	NA	TRBJ1-4	CASSEEGIGKLFF	TGTGCCAGCAGTGAAGAAGGAATCGGGAAACTGTTTTTT
TRBV4-2	NA	NA	TRBJ1-4	CASSREKDSRRYEKLFF	TGTGCCAGCAGCCGAGAGAAGGATTCTAGGAGGTATGAAAAACTGTTTTTT
TRBV25-1	NA	NA	TRBJ1-6	CASSEQDNSPLHF	TGTGCCAGCAGTGAACAGGATAATTCACCCCTCCACTTT
TRBV6-5	NA	NA	TRBJ2-3	CASSYSGGTDTQYF	TGTGCCAGCAGTTACAGTGGGGGCACAGATACGCAGTATTTT
TRBV7-6	NA	NA	TRBJ2-1	CASSLGLSGSDEQFF	TGTGCCAGCAGCTTAGGTCTTTCCGGGAGCGATGAGCAGTTCTTC
TRBV6-2/TRBV6-3	NA	NA	TRBJ1-5	CASSYPSDTARPQHF	TGTGCCAGCAGTTACCCCTCCGACACGGCTCGGCCCCAGCATTTT
TRBV4-1	TRBD2	few	TRBJ2-7	CASSHARGLAGGEQYF	TGCGCCAGCAGCCATGCTCGGGGACTAGCGGGGGGCGAGCAGTACTTC
TRBV2	NA	NA	TRBJ2-2	CASLAVVGKGGELFF	TGTGCCAGCTTAGCCGTGGTGGGGAAAGGCGGGGAGCTGTTTTTT
TRBV27	NA	NA	TRBJ2-7	CASSFTGAEQYF	TGTGCCAGCAGTTTTACGGGGGCCGAGCAGTACTTC
TRBV21-1	NA	NA	TRBJ2-1	CAPRSGVGQFF	TGTGCCCCGCGCTCAGGGGTCGGGCAGTTCTTC
TRBV5-6	NA	NA	TRBJ1-2	CASSFKSDPGIYGYTF	TGTGCCAGCAGCTTTAAAAGTGATCCAGGCATCTATGGCTACACCTTC
TRBV2	NA	NA	TRBJ2-5	CASSELGTRSKTQYF	TGTGCCAGCAGTGAATTGGGAACAAGGTCGAAGACCCAGTACTTC
TRBV19	TRBD1	NA	TRBJ2-6	CASSIGQGASGANVLTF	TGTGCCAGTAGTATTGGCCAGGGGGCCTCTGGGGCCAACGTCCTGACTTTC
TRBV7-2	TRBD2	NA	TRBJ2-3	CASSLVGTSGSTDTQYF	TGTGCCAGCAGCTTAGTTGGGACTAGCGGGAGCACAGATACGCAGTATTTT
TRBV25-1	TRBD1	NA	TRBJ1-2	CASSGQSYGYTF	TGTGCCAGCTCGGGACAGAGCTATGGCTACACCTTC
TRBV28	NA	NA	TRBJ1-2	CASSLGGNYGYTF	TGTGCCAGCAGTTTAGGGGGCAACTATGGCTACACCTTC
TRBV9	NA	once	TRBJ1-2	CASSVGDSAWDGYTF	TGTGCCAGCAGCGTAGGAGACAGTGCATGGGACGGCTACACCTTC
TRBV5-4	TRBD2	NA	TRBJ2-1	CASSLAAWASGRGHEQFF	TGTGCCAGCAGCTTGGCCGCATGGGCTAGCGGGAGGGGGCATGAGCAGTTCTTC
TRBV28	NA	NA	TRBJ1-2	CASSFGGNYGYTF	TGTGCCAGCAGTTTTGGGGGAAACTATGGCTACACCTTC
TRBV3-1/TRBV3-2	NA	NA	TRBJ2-1	CASSLPLGGNEQFF	TGTGCCAGCAGCCTGCCCTTGGGAGGCAATGAGCAGTTCTTC